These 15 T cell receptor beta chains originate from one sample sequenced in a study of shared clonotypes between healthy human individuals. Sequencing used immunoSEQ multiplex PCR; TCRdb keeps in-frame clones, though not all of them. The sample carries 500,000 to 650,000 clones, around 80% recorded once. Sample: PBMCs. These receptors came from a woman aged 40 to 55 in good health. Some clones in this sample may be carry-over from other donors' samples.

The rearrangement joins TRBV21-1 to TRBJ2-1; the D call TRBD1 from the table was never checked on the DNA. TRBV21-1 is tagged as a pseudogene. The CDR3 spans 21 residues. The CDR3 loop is CASSKVPSTPCRDSEYNEQFF. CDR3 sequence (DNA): TGTGCCAGCAGCAAAGTCCCATCGACCCCTTGCCGGGACAGCGAGTACAATGAGCAGTTCTTC.

The CDR3 region has the DNA TGTGCCTGGGAGAGAGCGGGAGGTTCCTACAATGAGCAGTTCTTC. Translating it yields CAWERAGGSYNEQFF. The J gene is TRBJ2-1, the V gene TRBV30, with TRBD2 matching over 9 bases. V was pared by 5 bases and J by 1 base, with 6 bases of the junction left unmatched. Looked up from germline, CDR1 is GTSNPN and CDR2 is SVGIG (reference sequence). The CDR3 covers 15 residues.

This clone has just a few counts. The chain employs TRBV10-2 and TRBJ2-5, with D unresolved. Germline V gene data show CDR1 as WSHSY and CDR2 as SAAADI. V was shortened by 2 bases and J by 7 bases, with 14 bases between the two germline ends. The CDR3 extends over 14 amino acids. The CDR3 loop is CASSEDAGRATQYF. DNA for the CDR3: TGCGCCAGCAGTGAGGACGCTGGACGTGCGACCCAGTACTTC.

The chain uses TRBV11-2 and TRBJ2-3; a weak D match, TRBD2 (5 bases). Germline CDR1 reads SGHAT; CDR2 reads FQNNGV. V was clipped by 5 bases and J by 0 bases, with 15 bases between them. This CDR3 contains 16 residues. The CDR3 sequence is CASSPTGIASTDTQYF. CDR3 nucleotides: TGTGCCAGCAGCCCCACGGGGATAGCTAGCACAGATACGCAGTATTTT.

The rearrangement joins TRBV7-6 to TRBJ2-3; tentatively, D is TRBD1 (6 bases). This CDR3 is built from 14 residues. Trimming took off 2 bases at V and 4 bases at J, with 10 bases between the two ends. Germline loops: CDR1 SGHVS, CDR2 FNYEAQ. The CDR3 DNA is TGTGCCAGCAGCTTAAACAGGGCGGCAGATACGCAGTATTTT. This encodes CASSLNRAADTQYF.

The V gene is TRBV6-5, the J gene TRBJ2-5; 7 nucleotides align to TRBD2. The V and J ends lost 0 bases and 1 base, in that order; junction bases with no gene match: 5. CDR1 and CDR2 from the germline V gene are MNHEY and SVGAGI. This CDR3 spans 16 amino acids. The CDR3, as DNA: TGTGCCAGCAGTTACTCGACAGTAGCGGGCCAAGAGACCCAGTACTTC. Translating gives CASSYSTVAGQETQYF.

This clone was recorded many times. The CDR3 region has the DNA TGTGCCAGCAGCAGGTCTAGCGGGGGCACAGATACGCAGTATTTT. Translated, it gives CASSRSSGGTDTQYF. This sequence joins TRBV9 and TRBJ2-3, with 9 bases aligning to TRBD2. Germline-derived CDR1 and CDR2 are SGDLS and YYNGEE. The CDR3 consists of 15 residues. V shed 4 bases, J shed 1 base, and the junction held 4 bases outside the gene matches. The entire variable domain, with the rest obtained from reference TRBV9 and TRBJ2-3, is as follows: DSGVTQTPKHLITATGQRVTLRCSPRSGDLSVYWYQQSLDQGLQFLIQYYNGEERAKGNILERFSAQQFPDLHSELNLSSLELGDSALYFCASSRSSGGTDTQYFGPGTRLTVL.

Here the CDR3 reads CASTLIGQGAEKLFF. CDR3 sequence (DNA): TGTGCCAGCACCCTTATCGGGCAGGGGGCGGAAAAACTGTTTTTT. The chain is built from TRBV2 and TRBJ1-4; 8 bases align to TRBD1. Germline-derived CDR1 and CDR2 are SNHLY and FYNNEI. V was pared by 7 bases and J by 8 bases, with 12 bases of the junction left unmatched. This CDR3 is built from 15 residues. Variable domain in full (rest from reference TRBV2 and TRBJ1-4): EPEVTQTPSHQVTQMGQEVILRCVPISNHLYFYWYRQILGQKVEFLVSFYNNEISEKSEIFDDQFSVERPDGSNFTLKIRSTKLEDSAMYFCASTLIGQGAEKLFFGSGTQLSVL.

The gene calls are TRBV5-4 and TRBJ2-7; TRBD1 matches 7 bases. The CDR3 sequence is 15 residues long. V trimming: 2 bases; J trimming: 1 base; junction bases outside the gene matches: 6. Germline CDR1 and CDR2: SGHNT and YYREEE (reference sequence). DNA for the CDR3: TGTGCCAGCAGCTTCGGCCCGGGACAGTCCTACGAGCAGTACTTC. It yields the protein CASSFGPGQSYEQYF.

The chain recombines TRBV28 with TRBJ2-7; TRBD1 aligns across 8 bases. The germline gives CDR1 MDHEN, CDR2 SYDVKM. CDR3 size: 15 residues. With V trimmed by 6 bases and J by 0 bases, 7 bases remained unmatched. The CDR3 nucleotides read TGTGCCAGCAGAACCTACAGGGGGTCCTCCTACGAGCAGTACTTC. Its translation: CASRTYRGSSYEQYF.

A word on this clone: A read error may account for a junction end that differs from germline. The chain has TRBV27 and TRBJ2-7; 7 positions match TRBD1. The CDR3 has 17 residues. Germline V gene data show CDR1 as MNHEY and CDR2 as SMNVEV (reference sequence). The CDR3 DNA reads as TGTGCCAGCGGTTTATCCAGGACAGGCGATAGCTCCTACGAGCAGTACTTC. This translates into CASGLSRTGDSSYEQYF.

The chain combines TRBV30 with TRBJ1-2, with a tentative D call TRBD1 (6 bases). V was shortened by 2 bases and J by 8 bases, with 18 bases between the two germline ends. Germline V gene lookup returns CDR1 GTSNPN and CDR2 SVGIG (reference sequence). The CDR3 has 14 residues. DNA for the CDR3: TGTGCCTGGAGTTTAAATACAGGGATAGGGGGCTACACCTTC. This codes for CAWSLNTGIGGYTF.

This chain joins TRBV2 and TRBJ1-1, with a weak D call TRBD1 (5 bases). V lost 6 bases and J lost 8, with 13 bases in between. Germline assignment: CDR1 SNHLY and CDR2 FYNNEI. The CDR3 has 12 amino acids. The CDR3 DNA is TGTGCCAGCAGGGCACAGCCAGGGGAAGCTTTCTTT. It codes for CASRAQPGEAFF.

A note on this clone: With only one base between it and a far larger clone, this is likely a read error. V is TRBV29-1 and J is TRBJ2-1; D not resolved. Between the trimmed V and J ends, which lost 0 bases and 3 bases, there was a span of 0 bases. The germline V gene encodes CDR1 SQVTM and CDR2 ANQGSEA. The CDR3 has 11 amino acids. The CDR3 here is CSVEDYNEQFF. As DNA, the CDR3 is TGCAGCGTTGAAGACTACAATGAGCAGTTCTTC.

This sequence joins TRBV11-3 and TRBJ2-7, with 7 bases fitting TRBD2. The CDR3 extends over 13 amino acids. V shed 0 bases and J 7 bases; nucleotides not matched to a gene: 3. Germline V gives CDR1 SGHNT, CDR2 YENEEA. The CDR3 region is CASSLEMGLEQYF. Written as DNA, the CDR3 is TGTGCCAGCAGCTTAGAGATGGGACTAGAGCAGTACTTC.